The 24 T cell receptor beta chains reported below all come from one sample, sequenced in a study of T-cell memory formation after mild COVID-19. TCRdb reprocessed the 5' RACE reads via MiXCR and lists one record per CDR3 protein. The table has around 400,000 distinct CDR3 sequences, 20% to 30% seen once. Source material: PBMCs or a T cell subset sorted from them (not recorded which). Every receptor here comes from an adult woman who had mild COVID-19 (a few samples of this study predate the infection). Cell type and time point are not known.

The chain combines TRBV6-5 with TRBJ2-7; no clear D. This CDR3 has 14 amino acids. Trimming shortened V by 2 bases and J by 2 bases, and 10 bases separated the two germline ends. CDR1 MNHEY and CDR2 SVGAGI come from the germline V gene. In DNA form, the CDR3 reads TGTGCCAGCAGTTACGCGGCGCGTCCCTACGAGCAGTACTTC. Translated: CASSYAARPYEQYF.

The genes are TRBV12-3 or TRBV12-4 and TRBJ1-5; 10 bases are shared with TRBD1. V was pared by 3 bases and J by 0 bases, with 2 bases of the junction left unmatched. This CDR3 is built from 16 residues. The CDR3 loop is CASSLGTGDSNQPQHF. CDR3 DNA: TGTGCCAGCAGTTTGGGGACAGGGGATAGCAATCAGCCCCAGCATTTT.

This clonotype came up a few times. This rearrangement joins TRBV7-9 to TRBJ2-7; TRBD2 matches at 16 bases. Germline-derived CDR1 and CDR2 are SEHNR and FQNEAQ (reference sequence). The CDR3 has 16 residues. After removal of 4 bases from V and 2 bases from J, the junction contained 2 bases not matched to a gene. CDR3 sequence (DNA): TGTGCCAGCAGCTCCGGGACTAGCGGGGGGGCCTACGAGCAGTACTTC. It is translated as CASSSGTSGGAYEQYF.

This clonotype was counted a single time. This chain joins TRBV15 and TRBJ1-3; D may be TRBD1 (5 bases). The V end was cut by 0 bases, the J end by 0 bases, with 12 bases between. The CDR3 is 17 amino acids. Germline lookup yields CDR1 LNHNV and CDR2 YYDKDF (reference sequence). CDR3 amino acids: CATSRDRDLSSGNTIYF. The CDR3, as DNA: TGTGCCACCAGCAGAGACCGGGACCTCAGCTCTGGAAACACCATATATTTT.

The CDR3 region has the DNA TGTGCCAGCAGCTTACCGACAGGGGGCCTTGCTGAGACCCAGTACTTC. Translation gives CASSLPTGGLAETQYF. The chain carries TRBV7-2 and TRBJ2-5; 10 nucleotides align to TRBD1. The CDR3 has 16 residues. The V and J ends lost 2 bases and 5 bases, in that order; junction bases with no gene match: 8. The germline CDR1 and CDR2 sequences are SGHTA and FQGNSA.

This clonotype was detected a few times. The chain employs TRBV24-1 and TRBJ1-1; D may be TRBD1 (6 bases). Germline CDR1 reads KGHDR; CDR2 reads SFDVKD. The germline V and J ends were trimmed by 10 bases and 1 base, with 12 bases remaining between them. The CDR3 totals 13 residues. As DNA, the CDR3 is TGTGCCACAAGCAGGACAGCGAACACTGAAGCTTTCTTT. Translation gives CATSRTANTEAFF.

The chain joins TRBV29-1 to TRBJ2-1, with D perhaps matching TRBD2 (6 bases). Per germline, CDR1 SQVTM and CDR2 ANQGSEA. This CDR3 spans 15 amino acids. Trimming stripped 8 bases from V and 0 bases from J, with 17 bases between. The CDR3 region is CSLPRFGSSYNEQFF. The CDR3 DNA is TGCAGCCTGCCCAGGTTCGGGAGCTCCTACAATGAGCAGTTCTTC.

The chain has TRBV29-1 and TRBJ2-1, with a tentative D call TRBD1 (5 bases). Trimming stripped 4 bases from V and 7 bases from J, with 14 bases between. The germline V gene encodes CDR1 SQVTM and CDR2 ANQGSEA. There are 13 residues in the CDR3. CDR3 sequence: CSVGLRGENEQFF. CDR3 DNA: TGCAGCGTTGGGTTAAGGGGTGAGAATGAGCAGTTCTTC.

This clonotype was seen more than once but under ten times. Here the CDR3 DNA reads TGTGCCAGCCTCTCCGGGACTAGCGGGTTGGGTGAGCAGTTCTTC. It is translated as CASLSGTSGLGEQFF. The rearrangement links TRBV6-5 to TRBJ2-1; 12 bases are shared with TRBD2. Germline-derived CDR1 and CDR2 are MNHEY and SVGAGI. V was pared by 8 bases and J by 9 bases, with 11 bases of the junction left unmatched. There are 15 residues in the CDR3.

This clonotype has just a few counts. The chain uses TRBV7-9 and TRBJ1-1, with TRBD1 matching 7 bases. The V gene's germline CDR1 is SEHNR and CDR2 FQNEAQ (reference sequence). The CDR3 extends over 13 amino acids. The junction had 4 bases not matched to a gene; V was cut back by 8 bases and J by 1 base. CDR3 protein: CASGRQGNTEAFF. CDR3 in DNA: TGTGCCAGCGGACGACAGGGGAACACTGAAGCTTTCTTT.

CDR3 loop: CASSYSYRDGYTF. The CDR3 nucleotides are TGTGCCAGCAGTTACTCGTACAGGGATGGCTACACCTTC. This sequence joins TRBV6-5 and TRBJ1-2, with D tentatively TRBD1 (6 bases). CDR1 is MNHEY, CDR2 SVGAGI, per germline. V was clipped by 0 bases and J by 6 bases, with 8 bases between them. This CDR3 is built from 13 residues.

The chain links TRBV11-3 to TRBJ1-1; 7 bases are shared with TRBD1. V trimming: 5 bases; J trimming: 5 bases; junction bases outside the gene matches: 11. CDR3 size: 15 residues. Germline lookup yields CDR1 SGHNT and CDR2 YENEEA. The DNA for the CDR3 is TGTGCCAGCAGCCCGCGGCAGGGGGGCGCGACTGAAGCTTTCTTT. It is translated as CASSPRQGGATEAFF.

This clonotype has a handful of counts. The chain joins TRBV5-1 to TRBJ2-2, with 12 bases matching TRBD2. From germline, CDR1 is SGHRS and CDR2 YFSETQ. V trimming: 4 bases; J trimming: 5 bases; junction bases outside the gene matches: 6. CDR3 size: 16 residues. CDR3 region: CASSTGLAGQTGELFF. CDR3 DNA sequence: TGCGCCAGCAGCACCGGACTAGCGGGACAAACCGGGGAGCTGTTTTTT.

V gene TRBV5-1 combines with J gene TRBJ2-7; 10 bases align to TRBD1. The CDR3 extends over 15 amino acids. From germline, CDR1 is SGHRS and CDR2 YFSETQ. J was trimmed by 4 bases and V by 4 bases; bases with no gene match: 8. The CDR3 region is CASSEGSGQGYEQYF. CDR3 in DNA: TGCGCCAGCAGCGAAGGGTCGGGACAGGGGTACGAGCAGTACTTC.

This rearrangement joins TRBV3-1 to TRBJ1-1; maybe TRBD1 (5 bases). The CDR3 runs to 13 residues. V dropped 9 bases and J dropped 1 base, with 12 bases sitting between them. In germline, CDR1 is LGHDT, CDR2 YNNKEL (reference sequence). CDR3 bases: TGTGCCAGTGGCGGGGCGAAGAACACTGAAGCTTTCTTT. Translation: CASGGAKNTEAFF. Drawing the rest from reference TRBV3-1 and TRBJ1-1, the complete variable domain is DTAVSQTPKYLVTQMGNDKSIKCEQNLGHDTMYWYKQDSKKFLKIMFSYNNKELIINETVPNRFSPKSPDKAHLNLHINSLELGDSAVYFCASGGAKNTEAFFGQGTRLTVV.

In its sample, this clonotype was seen a few times. The genes are TRBV19 and TRBJ1-2, with D maybe TRBD1 (5 bases). CDR1 LNHDA and CDR2 SQIVND come from the germline V gene (reference sequence). This CDR3 spans 15 amino acids. Trimming removed 5 bases at V and 4 bases at J, with 17 bases between. CDR3 DNA: TGTGCCAGTAGTCCCCGCAATAGGGACGGCTATGGCTACACCTTC. Translation: CASSPRNRDGYGYTF.

This clonotype showed up just a few times. This chain connects TRBV5-6 to TRBJ2-7, with D possibly matching TRBD1 (6 bases). V was trimmed by 3 bases and J by 4 bases, leaving 8 bases between them. The CDR3 totals 12 residues. Per germline, CDR1 SGHDT and CDR2 YYEEEE. Here the CDR3 DNA reads TGTGCCAGCAGCTCTGACAGGTACGAGCAGTACTTC. Amino acid sequence: CASSSDRYEQYF.

The rearrangement links TRBV24-1 to TRBJ2-2; D ambiguous. Trimming took off 7 bases at V and 5 bases at J, with 13 bases between the two ends. The CDR3 contains 14 residues. The germline V gene has CDR1 KGHDR and CDR2 SFDVKD. CDR3: CATRGEGWTGELFF. The CDR3, as DNA: TGTGCCACCAGGGGTGAAGGGTGGACCGGGGAGCTGTTTTTT.

This clonotype has ten or more counts. The chain employs TRBV7-3 and TRBJ2-3, with D possibly TRBD2 on 6 matching bases. This CDR3 has 14 residues. Deletions cut 5 bases from V and 4 bases from J, with 13 bases between. CDR1 and CDR2 (germline): SGHTA, FQGTGA. CDR3 sequence reads: CASSPEWGADTQYF. For the CDR3, the DNA is TGTGCCAGCAGCCCAGAATGGGGGGCAGATACGCAGTATTTT.

The chain has TRBV12-3 or TRBV12-4 and TRBJ1-2; unclear D gene. The CDR3 length is 11 residues. Trimming left V 6 bases short and J 3 bases short, with 5 bases between. CDR3 bases: TGTGCCAGCAGCACGTACTATGGCTACACCTTC. It is translated as CASSTYYGYTF.

Worth noting for this clonotype: This may be a read error: a much more frequent sequence differs by one nucleotide. The V gene is TRBV12-3 or TRBV12-4, the J gene TRBJ2-7; D unclear. V was pared by 6 bases and J by 2 bases, with 14 bases between. The CDR3 is made up of 14 amino acids. The CDR3, as DNA: TGTGCCAGCAGCTCCGTGGGCGGTACCTACGAGCAGTACTTC. This gives the protein CASSSVGGTYEQYF.

The chain links TRBV7-9 to TRBJ2-4; weak D call: TRBD2 (6 bases). Germline assignment: CDR1 SEHNR and CDR2 FQNEAQ (reference sequence). With 5 bases removed from V and 3 bases from J, the gap between germline ends came to 20 bases. The CDR3 contains 17 residues. The chain's CDR3 is CASSPQASGPVKNIQYF. CDR3 nucleotides: TGTGCCAGCAGCCCCCAGGCCAGCGGGCCAGTCAAAAACATTCAGTACTTC.

This clonotype has only a few counts. This rearrangement joins TRBV6-5 to TRBJ2-7; 8 bases map to TRBD2. The germline V gene has CDR1 MNHEY and CDR2 SVGAGI. Trimming removed 7 bases from V and 0 bases from J; junction bases left unmatched: 8. CDR3 length equals 15 residues. The CDR3 loop is CASTKQAGGSYEQYF. The CDR3 bases are TGTGCCAGCACCAAACAGGCGGGAGGCTCCTACGAGCAGTACTTC.

This clonotype was detected a few times. The chain links TRBV27 to TRBJ1-4; D not certain. CDR3 length: 14 amino acids. Germline-derived CDR1 and CDR2 are MNHEY and SMNVEV (reference sequence). V lost 7 bases and J 4 bases, leaving 13 bases between the germline ends. CDR3 in amino acids: CASKEGRLNEKLFF. The CDR3 DNA is TGTGCCAGCAAGGAAGGGCGGCTTAATGAAAAACTGTTTTTT.